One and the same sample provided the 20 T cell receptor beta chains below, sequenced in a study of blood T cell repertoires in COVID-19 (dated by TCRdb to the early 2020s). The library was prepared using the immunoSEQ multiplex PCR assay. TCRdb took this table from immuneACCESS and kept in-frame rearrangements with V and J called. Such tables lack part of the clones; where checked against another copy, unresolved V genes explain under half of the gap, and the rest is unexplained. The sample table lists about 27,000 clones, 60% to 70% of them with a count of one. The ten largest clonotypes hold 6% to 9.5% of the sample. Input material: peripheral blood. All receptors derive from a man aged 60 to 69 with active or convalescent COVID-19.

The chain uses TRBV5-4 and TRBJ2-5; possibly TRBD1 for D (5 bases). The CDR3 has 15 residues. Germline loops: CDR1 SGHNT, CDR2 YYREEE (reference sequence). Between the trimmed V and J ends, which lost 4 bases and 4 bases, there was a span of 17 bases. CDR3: CASSRVGAPLETQYF. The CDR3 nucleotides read TGTGCCAGCAGCCGGGTAGGGGCCCCCTTAGAGACCCAGTACTTC.

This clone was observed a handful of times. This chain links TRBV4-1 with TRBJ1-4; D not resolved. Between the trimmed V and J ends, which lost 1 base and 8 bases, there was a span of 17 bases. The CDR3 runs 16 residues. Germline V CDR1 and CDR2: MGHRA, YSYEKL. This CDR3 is CASSQGPGGRLEKLFF. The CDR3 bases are TGCGCCAGCAGCCAAGGGCCAGGAGGGCGATTGGAAAAACTGTTTTTT.

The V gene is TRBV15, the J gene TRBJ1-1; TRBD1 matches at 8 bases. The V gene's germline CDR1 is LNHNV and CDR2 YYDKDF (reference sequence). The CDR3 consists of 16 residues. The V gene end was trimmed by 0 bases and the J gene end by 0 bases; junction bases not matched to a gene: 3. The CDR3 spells CATSRETGALNTEAFF. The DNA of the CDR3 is TGTGCCACCAGCAGAGAGACAGGGGCCTTGAACACTGAAGCTTTCTTT.

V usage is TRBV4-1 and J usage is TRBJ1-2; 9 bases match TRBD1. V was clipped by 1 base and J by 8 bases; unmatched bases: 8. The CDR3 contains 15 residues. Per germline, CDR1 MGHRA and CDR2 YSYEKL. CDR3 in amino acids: CASSQVGGQGRGYTF. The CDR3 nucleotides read TGCGCCAGCAGCCAAGTAGGAGGACAGGGGAGGGGCTACACCTTC.

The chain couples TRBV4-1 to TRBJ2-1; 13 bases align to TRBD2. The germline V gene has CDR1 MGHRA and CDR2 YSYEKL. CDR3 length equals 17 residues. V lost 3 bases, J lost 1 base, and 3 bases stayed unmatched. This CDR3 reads CASSQGLAGKSYNEQFF. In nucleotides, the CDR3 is TGCGCCAGCAGCCAGGGACTAGCGGGGAAATCCTACAATGAGCAGTTCTTC.

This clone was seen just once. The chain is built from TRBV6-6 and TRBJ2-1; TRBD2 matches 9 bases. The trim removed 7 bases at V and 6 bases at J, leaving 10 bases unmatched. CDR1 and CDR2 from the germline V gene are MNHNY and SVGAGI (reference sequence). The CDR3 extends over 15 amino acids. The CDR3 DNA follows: TGTGCCAGCATCCCGAATTTAGCGGGAGTCAATGAGCAGTTCTTC. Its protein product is CASIPNLAGVNEQFF.

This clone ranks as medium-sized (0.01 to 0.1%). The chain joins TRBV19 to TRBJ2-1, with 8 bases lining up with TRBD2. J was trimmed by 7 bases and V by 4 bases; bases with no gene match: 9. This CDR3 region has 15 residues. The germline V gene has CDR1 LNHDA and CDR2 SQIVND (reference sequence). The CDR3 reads CASSRVGGGRNEQFF. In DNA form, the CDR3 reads TGTGCCAGTAGTAGAGTCGGGGGGGGTAGGAATGAGCAGTTCTTC.

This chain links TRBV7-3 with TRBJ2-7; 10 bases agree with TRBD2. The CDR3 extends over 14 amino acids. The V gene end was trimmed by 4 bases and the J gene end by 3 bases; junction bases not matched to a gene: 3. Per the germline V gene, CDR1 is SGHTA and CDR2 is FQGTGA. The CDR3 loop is CASSSSGRVYEQYF. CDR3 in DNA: TGTGCCAGCAGCTCCAGCGGGAGGGTCTACGAGCAGTACTTC.

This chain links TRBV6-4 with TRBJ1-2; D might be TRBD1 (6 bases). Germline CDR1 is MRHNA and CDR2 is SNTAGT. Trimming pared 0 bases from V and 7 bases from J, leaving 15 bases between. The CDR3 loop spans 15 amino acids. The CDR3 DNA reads TGTGCCAGCAGTGACTCGGGCAGGGGCCCCTCTGGCTACACCTTC. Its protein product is CASSDSGRGPSGYTF.

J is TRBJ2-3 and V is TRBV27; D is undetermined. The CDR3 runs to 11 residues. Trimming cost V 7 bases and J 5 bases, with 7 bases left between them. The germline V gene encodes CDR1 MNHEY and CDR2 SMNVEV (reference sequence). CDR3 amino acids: CASKRVDTQYF. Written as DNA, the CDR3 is TGTGCCAGCAAGCGAGTAGATACGCAGTATTTT.

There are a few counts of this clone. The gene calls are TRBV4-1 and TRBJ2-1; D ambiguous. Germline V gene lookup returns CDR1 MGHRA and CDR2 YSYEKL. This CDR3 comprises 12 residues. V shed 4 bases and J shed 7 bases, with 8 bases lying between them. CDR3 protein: CASSPTLNEQFF. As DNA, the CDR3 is TGCGCCAGCAGCCCCACTCTGAATGAGCAGTTCTTC.

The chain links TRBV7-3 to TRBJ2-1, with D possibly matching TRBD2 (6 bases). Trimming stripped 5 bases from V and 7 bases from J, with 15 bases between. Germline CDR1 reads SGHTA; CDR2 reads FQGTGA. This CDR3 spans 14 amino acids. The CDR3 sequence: CASSINAGGNEQFF. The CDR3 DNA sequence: TGTGCCAGCAGCATCAACGCCGGAGGGAATGAGCAGTTCTTC.

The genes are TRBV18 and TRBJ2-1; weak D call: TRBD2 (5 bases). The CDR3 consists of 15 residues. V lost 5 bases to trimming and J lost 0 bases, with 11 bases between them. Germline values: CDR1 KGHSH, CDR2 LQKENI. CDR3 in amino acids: CASSLRLSSYNEQFF. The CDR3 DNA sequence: TGTGCCAGCTCATTAAGACTAAGCTCCTACAATGAGCAGTTCTTC.

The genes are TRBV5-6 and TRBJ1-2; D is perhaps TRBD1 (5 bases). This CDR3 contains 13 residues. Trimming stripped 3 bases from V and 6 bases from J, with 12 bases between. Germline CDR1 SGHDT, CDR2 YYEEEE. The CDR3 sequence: CASSYYRIDGYTF. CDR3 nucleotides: TGTGCCAGCAGCTACTACAGGATTGATGGCTACACCTTC.

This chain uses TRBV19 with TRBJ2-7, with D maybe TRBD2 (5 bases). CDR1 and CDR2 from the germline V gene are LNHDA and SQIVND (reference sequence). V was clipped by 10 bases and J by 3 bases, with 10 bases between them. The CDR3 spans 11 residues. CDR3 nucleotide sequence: TGTGCCACCCAGAGGGACTACGAGCAGTACTTC. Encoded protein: CATQRDYEQYF.

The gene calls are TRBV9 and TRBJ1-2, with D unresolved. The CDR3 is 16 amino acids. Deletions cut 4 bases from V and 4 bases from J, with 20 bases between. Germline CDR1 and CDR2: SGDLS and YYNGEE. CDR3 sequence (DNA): TGTGCCAGCAGCCCAGGTGGTCTGTCAGAACTCTATGGCTACACCTTC. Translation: CASSPGGLSELYGYTF.

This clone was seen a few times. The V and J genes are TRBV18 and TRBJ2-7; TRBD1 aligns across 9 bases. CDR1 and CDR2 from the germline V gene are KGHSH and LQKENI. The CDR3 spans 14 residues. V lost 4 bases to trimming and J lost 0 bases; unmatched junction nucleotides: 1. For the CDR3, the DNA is TGTGCCAGCTCACGGACAGGGGACTCCTACGAGCAGTACTTC. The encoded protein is CASSRTGDSYEQYF.

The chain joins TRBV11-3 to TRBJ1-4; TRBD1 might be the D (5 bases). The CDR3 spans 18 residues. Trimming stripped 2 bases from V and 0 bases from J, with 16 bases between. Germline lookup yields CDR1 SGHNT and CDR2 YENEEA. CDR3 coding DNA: TGTGCCAGCAGCTTACGCACCCCTGACAGAGCAACTAATGAAAAACTGTTTTTT. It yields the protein CASSLRTPDRATNEKLFF. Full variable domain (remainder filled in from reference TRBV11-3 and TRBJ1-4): EAGVVQSPRYKIIEKKQPVAFWCNPISGHNTLYWYLQNLGQGPELLIRYENEEAVDDSQLPKDRFSAERLKGVDSTLKIQPAELGDSAVYLCASSLRTPDRATNEKLFFGSGTQLSVL.

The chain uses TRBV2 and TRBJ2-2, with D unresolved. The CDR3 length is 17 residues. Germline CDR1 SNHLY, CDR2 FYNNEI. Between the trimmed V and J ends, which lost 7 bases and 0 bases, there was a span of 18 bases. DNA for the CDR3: TGTGCCAGCAAAAAAGGCATGGGCCTTTCGAACACCGGGGAGCTGTTTTTT. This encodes CASKKGMGLSNTGELFF.

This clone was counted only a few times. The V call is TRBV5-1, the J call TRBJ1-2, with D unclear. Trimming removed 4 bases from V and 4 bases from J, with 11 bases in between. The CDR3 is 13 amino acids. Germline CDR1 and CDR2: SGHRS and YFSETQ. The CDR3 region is CASSLSVTYGYTF. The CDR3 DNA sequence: TGCGCCAGCAGCCTGTCGGTTACCTATGGCTACACCTTC.